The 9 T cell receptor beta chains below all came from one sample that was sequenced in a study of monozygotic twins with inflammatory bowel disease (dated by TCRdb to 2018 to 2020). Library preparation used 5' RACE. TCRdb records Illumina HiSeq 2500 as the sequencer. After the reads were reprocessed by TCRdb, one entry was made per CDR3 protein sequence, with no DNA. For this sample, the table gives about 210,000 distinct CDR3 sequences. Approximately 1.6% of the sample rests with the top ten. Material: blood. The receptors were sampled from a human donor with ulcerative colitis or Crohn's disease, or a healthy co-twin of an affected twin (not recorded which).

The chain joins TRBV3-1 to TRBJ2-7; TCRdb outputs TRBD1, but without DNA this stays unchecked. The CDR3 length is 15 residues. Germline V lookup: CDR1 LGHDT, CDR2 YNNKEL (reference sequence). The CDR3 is CASSQPGRGSYEQYF.

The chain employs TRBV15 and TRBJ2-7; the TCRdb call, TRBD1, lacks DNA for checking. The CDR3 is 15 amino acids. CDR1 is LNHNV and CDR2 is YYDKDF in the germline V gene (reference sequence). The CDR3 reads CATSRSLTGNYEQYF.

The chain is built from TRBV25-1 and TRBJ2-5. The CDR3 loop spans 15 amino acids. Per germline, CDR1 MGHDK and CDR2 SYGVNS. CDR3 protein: CASSEWVSIQETQYF. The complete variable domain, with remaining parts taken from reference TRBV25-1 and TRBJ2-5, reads EADIYQTPRYLVIGTGKKITLECSQTMGHDKMYWYQQDPGMELHLIHYSYGVNSTEKGDLSSESTVSRIRTEHFPLTLESARPSHTSQYLCASSEWVSIQETQYFGPGTRLLVL.

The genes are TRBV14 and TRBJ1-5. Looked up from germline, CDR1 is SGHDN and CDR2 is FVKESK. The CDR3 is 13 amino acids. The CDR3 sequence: CASSQAGGEPQHF.

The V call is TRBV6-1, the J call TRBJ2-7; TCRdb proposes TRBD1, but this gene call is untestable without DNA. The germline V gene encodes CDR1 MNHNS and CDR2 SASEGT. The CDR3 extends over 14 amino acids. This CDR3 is CATRPDRRPYEQYF.

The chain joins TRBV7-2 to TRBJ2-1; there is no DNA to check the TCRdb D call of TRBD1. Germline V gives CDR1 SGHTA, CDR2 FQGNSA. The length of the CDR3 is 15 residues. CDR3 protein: CASRAAGASYNEQFF.

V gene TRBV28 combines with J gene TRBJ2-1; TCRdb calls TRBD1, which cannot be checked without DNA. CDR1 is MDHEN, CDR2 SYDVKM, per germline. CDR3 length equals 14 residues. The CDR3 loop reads CASSKRGTGNEQFF.

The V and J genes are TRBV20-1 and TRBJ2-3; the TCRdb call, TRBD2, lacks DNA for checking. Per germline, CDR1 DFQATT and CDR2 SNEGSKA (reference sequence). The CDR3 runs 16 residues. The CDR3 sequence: CSAKRGGPGSTDTQYF.

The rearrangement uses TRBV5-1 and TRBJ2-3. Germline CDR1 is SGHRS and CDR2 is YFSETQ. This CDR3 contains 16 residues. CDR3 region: CASSLFGSGTYDTQYF.